This T cell receptor beta chain was retrieved from a study of cytomegalovirus exposure and HLA in healthy donors. Overall study results and limits: Using a false discovery rate of 0.05, a later analysis showed that 16,951 TCR beta sequences were associated with HLA alleles. Common viral pathogens seemed to be connected with several of the most significant clusters, according to a later analysis. Cytomegalovirus-associated TCR beta chains were listed, numbering roughly 150.

The study ran its PCR with 60 Vbeta and 13 Jbeta primers. The data were produced by immunoSEQ multiplex PCR, yet TCRdb's version contains in-frame clones alone and is incomplete. Of around 180,000 clones in the sample, over 60% were seen once. On this clone: Its antigen is as yet unknown.

The CDR3 runs 19 residues. Germline CDR1 SGHVS, CDR2 FQNEAQ. Trimming cost V 1 base and J 0 bases; bases outside gene matches: 12. Among the donors, all were healthy bone marrow donors. The TCR was taken from a girl aged 10-17 years in good health and CMV-seronegative. J is TRBJ2-3 and V is TRBV7-8; 8 bases agree with TRBD2. The specimen sequenced was PBMCs. CDR3 loop: CASSLVTSAPGVSTDTQYF. The CDR3 DNA reads TGTGCCAGCAGCTTAGTGACTAGCGCGCCGGGAGTTAGCACAGATACGCAGTATTTT. The whole variable domain, remainder taken from reference TRBV7-8 and TRBJ2-3, is GAGVSQSPRYKVAKRGQDVALRCDPISGHVSLFWYQQALGQGPEFLTYFQNEAQLDKSGLPSDRFFAERPEGSVSTLKIQRTQQEDSAVYLCASSLVTSAPGVSTDTQYFGPGTRLTVL.